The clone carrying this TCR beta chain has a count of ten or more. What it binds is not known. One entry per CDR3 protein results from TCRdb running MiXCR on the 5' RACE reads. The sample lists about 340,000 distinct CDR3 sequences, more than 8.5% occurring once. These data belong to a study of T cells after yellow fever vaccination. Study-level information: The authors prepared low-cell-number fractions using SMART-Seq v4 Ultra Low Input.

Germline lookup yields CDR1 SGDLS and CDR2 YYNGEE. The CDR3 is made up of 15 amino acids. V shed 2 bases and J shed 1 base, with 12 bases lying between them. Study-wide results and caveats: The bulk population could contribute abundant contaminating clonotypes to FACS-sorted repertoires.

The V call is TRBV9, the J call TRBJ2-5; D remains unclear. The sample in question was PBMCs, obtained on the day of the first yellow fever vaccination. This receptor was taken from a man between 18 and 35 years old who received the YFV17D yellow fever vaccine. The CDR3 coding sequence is TGTGCCAGCAGCGTTTCCCCCATGACCCAAGAGACCCAGTACTTC. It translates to CASSVSPMTQETQYF. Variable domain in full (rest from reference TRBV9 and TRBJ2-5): DSGVTQTPKHLITATGQRVTLRCSPRSGDLSVYWYQQSLDQGLQFLIQYYNGEERAKGNILERFSAQQFPDLHSELNLSSLELGDSALYFCASSVSPMTQETQYFGPGTRLLVL.